Listed below are T cell receptor beta chains from one sample, sequenced in a study of cytomegalovirus exposure and HLA in healthy donors. Measured with immunoSEQ multiplex PCR; TCRdb has only the in-frame clones, and not every one. This table has 150,000 to 200,000 clones, approximately 80% appearing once. The sequenced sample consisted of PBMCs. Source of these receptors: a woman aged 40 to 50 in good health and CMV-seronegative. The conserved cysteine and the conserved F or W are not part of the CDR3 here. The order of the fields is J gene, clone size, CDR3 length, D gene, V gene, CDR3 protein. D genes are given only for firm matches. Size is stated for part of the rows, as once, few or many counts, or as a class when the clone is expanded.

j_call: TRBJ2-6
clone_size: few
cdr3_length: 15
d_call: .
v_call: TRBV5-1
cdr3_aa: ASSLEGAGAGANVLT

j_call: TRBJ2-5
clone_size: .
cdr3_length: 14
d_call: TRBD2
v_call: TRBV11-3
cdr3_aa: ASSSRGTSGQGTQY

j_call: TRBJ2-3
clone_size: few
cdr3_length: 13
d_call: .
v_call: TRBV6-1
cdr3_aa: ASSKWGLHTDTQY

j_call: TRBJ1-4
clone_size: .
cdr3_length: 14
d_call: .
v_call: TRBV4-3
cdr3_aa: ASSQDRDLTNEKLF

j_call: TRBJ1-1
clone_size: .
cdr3_length: 14
d_call: TRBD1
v_call: TRBV29-1
cdr3_aa: SASTGQGAVGTEAF

j_call: TRBJ2-1
clone_size: .
cdr3_length: 14
d_call: .
v_call: TRBV30
cdr3_aa: AWSRPDGGRYNEQF

j_call: TRBJ1-5
clone_size: .
cdr3_length: 14
d_call: .
v_call: TRBV19
cdr3_aa: ASSIPNGQGVVGQH

j_call: TRBJ2-1
clone_size: .
cdr3_length: 11
d_call: .
v_call: TRBV7-8
cdr3_aa: ASSAGLRDEQF

j_call: TRBJ2-7
clone_size: .
cdr3_length: 11
d_call: .
v_call: TRBV7-3
cdr3_aa: ASSPMPDNEQY

j_call: TRBJ1-2
clone_size: .
cdr3_length: 12
d_call: .
v_call: TRBV4-3
cdr3_aa: ASSQDGGRGGYT

j_call: TRBJ1-1
clone_size: .
cdr3_length: 10
d_call: .
v_call: TRBV11-2
cdr3_aa: ASSLWTVEAF

j_call: TRBJ1-2
clone_size: .
cdr3_length: 14
d_call: .
v_call: TRBV6-1
cdr3_aa: ASSDLSEGRVYGYT

j_call: TRBJ2-1
clone_size: .
cdr3_length: 14
d_call: TRBD2
v_call: TRBV4-3
cdr3_aa: ASSQDPAGAYNEQF

j_call: TRBJ1-6
clone_size: .
cdr3_length: 10
d_call: .
v_call: TRBV19
cdr3_aa: ASSTFNSPLH

j_call: TRBJ2-1
clone_size: few
cdr3_length: 11
d_call: TRBD2
v_call: TRBV14
cdr3_aa: ASSHEPGLAEF

j_call: TRBJ2-2
clone_size: .
cdr3_length: 12
d_call: .
v_call: TRBV4-2
cdr3_aa: ASSQDRWTGELF

j_call: TRBJ2-7
clone_size: few
cdr3_length: 13
d_call: TRBD2
v_call: TRBV15
cdr3_aa: ATSRDGGSSYEQY

j_call: TRBJ1-1
clone_size: .
cdr3_length: 13
d_call: TRBD1
v_call: TRBV5-4
cdr3_aa: ASSLIASTGDIGF

j_call: TRBJ2-1
clone_size: .
cdr3_length: 12
d_call: TRBD2
v_call: TRBV30
cdr3_aa: AWGVAGPVNEQF

j_call: TRBJ2-5
clone_size: .
cdr3_length: 9
d_call: .
v_call: TRBV5-1
cdr3_aa: ASSSQETQY

j_call: TRBJ1-1
clone_size: .
cdr3_length: 14
d_call: .
v_call: TRBV5-6
cdr3_aa: ASTPRLRTMNTEAF

j_call: TRBJ1-5
clone_size: few
cdr3_length: 12
d_call: .
v_call: TRBV4-1
cdr3_aa: ASSQGVQAQPQH

j_call: TRBJ1-1
clone_size: .
cdr3_length: 12
d_call: .
v_call: TRBV4-3
cdr3_aa: ASSQDHGRSEAF

j_call: TRBJ2-1
clone_size: few
cdr3_length: 11
d_call: .
v_call: TRBV19
cdr3_aa: ATSTGRVYEQF

j_call: TRBJ2-5
clone_size: once
cdr3_length: 13
d_call: TRBD2
v_call: TRBV5-6
cdr3_aa: ASSWGLASQETQY

j_call: TRBJ2-1
clone_size: .
cdr3_length: 14
d_call: .
v_call: TRBV9
cdr3_aa: ASSLQREYSYNEQF

j_call: TRBJ2-7
clone_size: .
cdr3_length: 13
d_call: TRBD2
v_call: TRBV7-3
cdr3_aa: ASSLLGLGVGEQY

j_call: TRBJ2-3
clone_size: .
cdr3_length: 14
d_call: TRBD2
v_call: TRBV5-6
cdr3_aa: ASSLASGNVADTQY